This T cell receptor beta chain was observed in a study of blood T cell repertoires in COVID-19. Sequencing was performed with immunoSEQ multiplex PCR; in TCRdb, only in-frame clones are kept and a portion is missing. The repertoire includes under 200,000 clones, over 75% of them detected once, and approximately 0.56% sits in the top ten. The V and J ends lost 4 bases and 5 bases, in that order; junction bases with no gene match: 9. The CDR3 has 16 amino acids. Germline CDR1 is SGHKS and CDR2 is YYEKEE (reference sequence). This clone was detected only once. The rearrangement links TRBV5-5 to TRBJ2-2; 9 bases agree with TRBD1. This clonotype originated in a man aged 45 to 65 with acute or convalescent COVID-19. The sample consisted of peripheral blood. The CDR3 loop reads CASSPLQGAITGELFF. CDR3 nucleotides: TGTGCCAGCAGCCCATTACAGGGGGCAATAACCGGGGAGCTGTTTTTT.